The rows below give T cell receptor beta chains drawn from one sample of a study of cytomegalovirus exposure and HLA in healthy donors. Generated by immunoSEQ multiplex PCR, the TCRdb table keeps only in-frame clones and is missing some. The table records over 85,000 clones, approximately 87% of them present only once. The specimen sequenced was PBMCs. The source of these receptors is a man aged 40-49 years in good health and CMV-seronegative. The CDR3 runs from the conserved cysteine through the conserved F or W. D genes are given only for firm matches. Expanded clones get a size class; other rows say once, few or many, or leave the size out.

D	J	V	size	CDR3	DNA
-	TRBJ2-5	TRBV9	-	CASSPNGGAGETQYF	TGTGCCAGCAGCCCTAATGGGGGGGCTGGGGAGACCCAGTACTTC
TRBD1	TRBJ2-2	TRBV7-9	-	CASSPGQGVTGELFF	TGTGCCAGCAGCCCGGGACAGGGGGTGACCGGGGAGCTGTTTTTT
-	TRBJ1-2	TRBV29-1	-	CSVEDLTAGNYGYTF	TGCAGCGTTGAAGATCTGACGGCAGGGAACTATGGCTACACCTTC
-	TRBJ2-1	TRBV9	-	CASSVDRGGYNEQFF	TGTGCCAGCAGCGTAGACAGGGGGGGCTACAATGAGCAGTTCTTC
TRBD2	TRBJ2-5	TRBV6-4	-	CASSVEAGGQETQYF	TGTGCCAGCAGCGTCGAAGCGGGGGGCCAAGAGACCCAGTACTTC
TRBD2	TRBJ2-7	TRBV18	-	CASSPLQAGGSYEQYF	TGTGCCAGCTCACCACTTCAAGCGGGGGGCTCCTACGAGCAGTACTTC
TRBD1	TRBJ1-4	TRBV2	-	CASSMDRLATNEKLFF	TGTGCCAGCAGTATGGACAGGCTGGCAACTAATGAAAAACTGTTTTTT
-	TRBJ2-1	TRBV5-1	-	CASSTAGEAYNEQFF	TGCGCCAGCAGCACCGCAGGGGAAGCCTACAATGAGCAGTTCTTC
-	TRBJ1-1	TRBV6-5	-	CASSYSIQGKTEAFF	TGTGCCAGCAGTTACTCGATCCAGGGAAAAACTGAAGCTTTCTTT
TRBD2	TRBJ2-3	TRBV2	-	CASTLEGLAGTIRTDTQYF	TGTGCCAGCACCTTAGAGGGGCTAGCGGGGACTATCAGGACAGATACGCAGTATTTT
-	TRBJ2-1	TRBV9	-	CASSPRVGGANEQFF	TGTGCCAGCAGCCCCCGGGTAGGGGGGGCCAATGAGCAGTTCTTC
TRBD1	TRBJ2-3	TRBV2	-	CASSDEEEGGDTQYF	TGTGCCAGCAGTGATGAGGAGGAAGGGGGCGATACGCAGTATTTT
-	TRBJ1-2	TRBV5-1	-	CASSLGDSPYGYTF	TGCGCCAGCAGCTTGGGTGACAGCCCCTATGGCTACACCTTC
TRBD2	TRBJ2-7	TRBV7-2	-	CASNLAGGHYEQYF	TGTGCCAGCAACTTAGCGGGGGGGCACTACGAGCAGTACTTC
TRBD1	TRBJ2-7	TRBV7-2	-	CASSQSTGGGYEQYF	TGTGCCAGCAGCCAATCGACAGGGGGCGGATACGAGCAGTACTTC
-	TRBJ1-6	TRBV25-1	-	CASSPRGSYNSPLHF	TGTGCCAGCAGTCCGAGGGGGTCCTATAATTCACCCCTCCACTTT
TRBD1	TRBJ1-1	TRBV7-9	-	CASSLQAGGEAEAFF	TGTGCCAGCAGCTTACAAGCAGGGGGAGAGGCTGAAGCTTTCTTT
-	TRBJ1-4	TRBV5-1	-	CASSLGRTAATNEKLFF	TGCGCCAGCAGCTTGGGTAGGACAGCTGCAACTAATGAAAAACTGTTTTTT
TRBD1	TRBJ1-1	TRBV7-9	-	CASSLLGQGDTEAFF	TGTGCCAGCAGCTTACTAGGACAGGGGGATACTGAAGCTTTCTTT
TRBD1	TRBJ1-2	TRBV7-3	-	CASSQKDRGDGYTF	TGTGCCAGCAGCCAAAAGGACAGGGGGGATGGCTACACCTTC
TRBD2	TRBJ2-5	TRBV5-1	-	CASSLERASGGAGETQYF	TGCGCCAGCAGCTTGGAAAGGGCTAGCGGGGGGGCCGGGGAGACCCAGTACTTC
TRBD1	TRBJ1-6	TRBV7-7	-	CASSSGQLDSPLHF	TGTGCTAGCAGCTCGGGACAGTTAGATTCACCCCTCCACTTT
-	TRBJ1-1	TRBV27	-	CASSFEGAEAFF	TGTGCCAGCAGTTTCGAGGGGGCTGAAGCTTTCTTT
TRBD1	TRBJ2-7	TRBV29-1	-	CSVGGDRGRVEQYF	TGCAGCGTTGGGGGGGACAGGGGACGGGTCGAGCAGTACTTC
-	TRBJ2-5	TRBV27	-	CAMPDSQETQYF	TGTGCCATGCCTGACAGCCAAGAGACCCAGTACTTC
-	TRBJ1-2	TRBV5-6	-	CASSFPSDYGYTF	TGTGCCAGCAGCTTCCCGAGTGACTATGGCTACACCTTC
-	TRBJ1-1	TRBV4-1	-	CASSWGGLGTEAFF	TGCGCCAGCAGCTGGGGGGGGTTAGGCACTGAAGCTTTCTTT
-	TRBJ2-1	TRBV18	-	CASSTTTPTYNEQFF	TGTGCCAGCTCAACGACAACGCCTACTTACAATGAGCAGTTCTTC
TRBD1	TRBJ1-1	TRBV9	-	CASSPETGGNTEAFF	TGTGCCAGCAGCCCCGAGACAGGGGGGAACACTGAAGCTTTCTTT
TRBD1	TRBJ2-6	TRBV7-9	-	CASSLNRGSSGANVLTF	TGTGCCAGCAGTTTGAACAGGGGTTCGTCTGGGGCCAACGTCCTGACTTTC
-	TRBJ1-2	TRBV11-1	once	CASSYGTPYGYTF	TGTGCCAGCAGCTATGGGACACCCTATGGCTACACCTTC
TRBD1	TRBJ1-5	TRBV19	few	CASSIAPVDRGGQPQHF	TGTGCCAGTAGTATAGCGCCGGTGGACAGGGGAGGCCAGCCCCAGCATTTT
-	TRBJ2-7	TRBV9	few	CASSPRWETYEQYF	TGTGCCAGCAGCCCCCGATGGGAGACCTACGAGCAGTACTTC
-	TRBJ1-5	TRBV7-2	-	CASMVGSGWPQHF	TGTGCCAGCATGGTGGGGTCGGGATGGCCCCAGCATTTT
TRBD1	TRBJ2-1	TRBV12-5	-	CASGLSGTAYNEQFF	TGTGCTAGTGGTTTGTCCGGGACAGCTTACAATGAGCAGTTCTTC
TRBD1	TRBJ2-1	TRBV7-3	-	CASSLSEGASYNEQFF	TGTGCCAGCAGCTTAAGTGAGGGGGCCTCCTACAATGAGCAGTTCTTC
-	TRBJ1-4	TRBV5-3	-	CARSPEEKLATNEKLFF	TGTGCCAGAAGCCCGGAAGAAAAGTTAGCGACTAATGAAAAACTGTTTTTT
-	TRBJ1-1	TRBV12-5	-	CASGLVRGPATEAFF	TGTGCTAGTGGTTTGGTACGGGGTCCGGCCACTGAAGCTTTCTTT
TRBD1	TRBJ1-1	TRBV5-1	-	CASSFIYRGHVNTEAFF	TGCGCCAGCAGCTTTATCTACAGGGGGCACGTGAACACTGAAGCTTTCTTT
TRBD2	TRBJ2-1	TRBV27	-	CASRNAGTSGDNEQFF	TGTGCCAGCCGGAACGCTGGGACTAGCGGGGACAATGAGCAGTTCTTC
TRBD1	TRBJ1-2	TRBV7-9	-	CASSLAGTGFGYTF	TGTGCCAGCAGCTTAGCCGGGACAGGGTTTGGCTACACCTTC
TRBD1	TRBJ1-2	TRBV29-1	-	CSVEGDRISNYGYTF	TGCAGCGTTGAAGGGGACAGGATTTCTAACTATGGCTACACCTTC
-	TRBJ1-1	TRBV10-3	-	CAISETGEAFF	TGTGCCATCAGTGAGACAGGTGAAGCTTTCTTT
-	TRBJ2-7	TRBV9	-	CASSVGTGINEQYF	TGTGCCAGCAGCGTAGGAACAGGGATCAACGAGCAGTACTTC
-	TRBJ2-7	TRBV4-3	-	CASSQGDSSTYEQYF	TGCGCCAGCAGCCAAGGTGACAGTTCCACCTACGAGCAGTACTTC
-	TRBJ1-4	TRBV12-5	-	CASGSGVVGEKLFF	TGTGCTAGTGGGTCCGGGGTGGTTGGCGAAAAACTGTTTTTT
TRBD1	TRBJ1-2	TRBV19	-	CSSSIGGQGGYGYTF	TGTTCCAGTAGTATCGGAGGACAGGGGGGCTATGGCTACACCTTC
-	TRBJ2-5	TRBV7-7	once	CATADRSGKETQYF	TGTGCTACTGCAGACAGGTCGGGGAAAGAGACCCAGTACTTC
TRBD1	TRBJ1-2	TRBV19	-	CASNVWGQMDGYTF	TGTGCCAGTAACGTATGGGGACAGATGGATGGCTACACCTTC
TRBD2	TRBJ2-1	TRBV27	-	CATRLAGGLNEQFF	TGTGCCACCCGACTAGCGGGGGGGCTCAATGAGCAGTTCTTC
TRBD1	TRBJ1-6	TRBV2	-	CASSRPGTGPLSSSPLHF	TGTGCCAGCAGTCGTCCCGGGACAGGGCCGCTATCATCTTCACCCCTCCACTTT
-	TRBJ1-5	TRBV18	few	CASSPPPGAGNQPQHF	TGTGCCAGCTCACCGCCCCCCGGTGCGGGCAATCAGCCCCAGCATTTT
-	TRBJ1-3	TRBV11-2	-	CASSPGLAGASGNTIYF	TGTGCCAGCAGCCCAGGTCTCGCGGGGGCCTCTGGAAACACCATATATTTT
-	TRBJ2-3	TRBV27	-	CASSSSGPDTQYF	TGTGCCAGCAGTTCGTCAGGGCCAGATACGCAGTATTTT
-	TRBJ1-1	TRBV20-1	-	CSAPLLTEAFF	TGCAGTGCTCCTCTACTCACTGAAGCTTTCTTT
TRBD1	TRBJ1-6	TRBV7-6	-	CASSSAGTGDNSPLHF	TGTGCCAGCAGCTCGGCCGGGACAGGTGATAATTCACCCCTCCACTTT
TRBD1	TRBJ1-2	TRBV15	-	CATSRVGTEHSRGYTF	TGTGCCACCAGCAGAGTCGGGACAGAGCACTCGAGAGGCTACACCTTC